This section outlines one TCR beta chain sequence together with its context. Data came from immunoSEQ multiplex PCR; TCRdb stores just in-frame clones and leaves some out. The profile shows about 45,000 clones, 85% to 90% of them singletons. CDR1 and CDR2 (germline): KGHSH, LQKENI. With V trimmed by 5 bases and J by 2 bases, 8 bases remained unmatched. The CDR3 is 15 amino acids. The sample is drawn from a study of lymphopenia after photon versus proton radiotherapy. Sample: peripheral blood, taken from a patient treated with photon-based radiotherapy. The V call is TRBV18, the J call TRBJ1-1, with 7 bases that match TRBD1. This sequence was found in a man aged 40-55 years with gastric cancer. This CDR3 reads CASSTTQGVNTEAFF. CDR3 nucleotides: TGTGCCAGCTCAACCACCCAGGGGGTTAACACTGAAGCTTTCTTT.